This passage covers 14 T cell receptor beta chains from one sample sequenced in a study of shared clonotypes between healthy human individuals. This table comes from immunoSEQ multiplex PCR, and its TCRdb copy is limited to in-frame clones, with some not included. The sample holds millions of clones, approximately 94% seen once. The sequenced sample consisted of naive CD4+ T cells sorted from blood. Described subset: CD45RA+ positively selected. All receptors come from a man aged 18 to 29 in good health.

The rearrangement joins TRBV30 to TRBJ1-1, with TRBD1 matching over 8 bases. CDR1 is GTSNPN, CDR2 SVGIG, per germline (reference sequence). This CDR3 contains 12 residues. V shed 4 bases and J 6 bases; nucleotides not matched to a gene: 4. The CDR3 nucleotides read TGTGCCTGGACCCAGGGGGCGGCTGAAGCTTTCTTT. It yields the protein CAWTQGAAEAFF. The full variable domain, with the rest looked up from reference TRBV30 and TRBJ1-1, is SQTIHQWPATLVQPVGSPLSLECTVEGTSNPNLYWYRQAAGRGLQLLFYSVGIGQISSEVPQNLSASRPQDRQFILSSKKLLLSDSGFYLCAWTQGAAEAFFGQGTRLTVV.

This clone was recorded a few times. The chain joins TRBV21-1 to TRBJ1-5; the table's D call TRBD1 went unverified against the DNA. TRBV21-1 is designated a pseudogene. This CDR3 is 15 amino acids long. CDR3 DNA sequence: TGTGCCAGCAGCAAAGACAGGGTGTGCGTACAGCCCCAGCATTTT. Its translation: CASSKDRVCVQPQHF.

The rearrangement uses TRBV30 and TRBJ1-1; D unclear. V was cut by 2 bases and J by 11 bases, with 15 bases left in between. Looked up from germline, CDR1 is GTSNPN and CDR2 is SVGIG (reference sequence). CDR3 size: 12 residues. In DNA form, the CDR3 reads TGTGCCTGGAGTACATCGGGAGCGAGGGCTTTCTTT. Protein: CAWSTSGARAFF.

V and J are TRBV21-1 and TRBJ1-1; TRBD1 is the table's D call and was not checked against the DNA. TRBV21-1 is annotated as a pseudogene. This CDR3 has 14 residues. The DNA of the CDR3 is TGTGCCAGCAGCACCCCAGGGATGAACACTGAAGCTTTCTTT. Translated, it gives CASSTPGMNTEAFF.

This rearrangement joins TRBV6-5 to TRBJ1-1; D is unresolved. V lost 2 bases, J lost 4 bases, and 8 bases lay in between. The germline V gene encodes CDR1 MNHEY and CDR2 SVGAGI. This CDR3 comprises 13 residues. The CDR3 DNA follows: TGTGCCAGCAGTTACGCTGAAACCACTGAAGCTTTCTTT. Its translation: CASSYAETTEAFF.

The chain uses TRBV2 and TRBJ2-7; 8 positions match TRBD1. CDR1 is SNHLY, CDR2 FYNNEI, per germline. V lost 5 bases to trimming and J lost 5 bases; unmatched junction nucleotides: 5. The CDR3 length is 13 residues. CDR3 nucleotides: TGTGCCAGCAGTTGGACAGGGAAGGACGAGCAGTACTTC. Residues: CASSWTGKDEQYF.

J is TRBJ2-1 and V is TRBV7-2; 7 bases fit TRBD2. The germline CDR1 and CDR2 sequences are SGHTA and FQGNSA. The CDR3 consists of 13 residues. Losses at the gene ends were 2 bases for V and 10 bases for J; bases not matched to a gene: 5. For the CDR3, the DNA is TGTGCCAGCAGCTTACTAGCGGCTAAAGAGCAGTTCTTC. Its translation is CASSLLAAKEQFF.

The gene calls are TRBV19 and TRBJ2-1, with 16 bases matching TRBD2. Looked up from germline, CDR1 is LNHDA and CDR2 is SQIVND (reference sequence). Trimming cost V 0 bases and J 6 bases; bases outside gene matches: 8. The CDR3 has 19 amino acids. CDR3 region: CASSIDPGLAGGLRNEQFF. For the CDR3, the DNA is TGTGCCAGTAGTATAGACCCGGGACTAGCGGGAGGGCTACGCAATGAGCAGTTCTTC.

The chain combines TRBV30 with TRBJ1-2, with D hard to call. Per germline, CDR1 GTSNPN and CDR2 SVGIG (reference sequence). The CDR3 has 12 residues. Trimming took 2 bases from V and 10 from J, leaving 14 bases between them. The DNA for the CDR3 is TGTGCCTGGAGTAGCCGGAGCGAGCTCTACACCTTC. Amino acids: CAWSSRSELYTF.

This chain connects TRBV6-1 to TRBJ2-1; the match to TRBD2 covers 7 bases. The CDR3 loop spans 15 amino acids. CDR1 is MNHNS, CDR2 SASEGT, per germline. V shed 8 bases and J 8 bases; nucleotides not matched to a gene: 15. For the CDR3, the DNA is TGTGCCAGCGGTCATACCGGGAGGCGTATAGATGAGCAGTTCTTC. Its translation: CASGHTGRRIDEQFF.

This rearrangement joins TRBV10-3 to TRBJ2-3; the D is unclear. The germline CDR1 and CDR2 sequences are ENHRY and SYGVKD. Trimming took 5 bases from V and 2 from J, leaving 11 bases between them. The CDR3 is 14 amino acids. The chain's CDR3 is CAISQTSTTDTQYF. Written as DNA, the CDR3 is TGTGCCATCAGTCAGACATCCACCACAGATACGCAGTATTTT.

V is TRBV2 and J is TRBJ1-1; D gene unclear. This CDR3 region has 14 residues. Trimming removed 6 bases at V and 0 bases at J, with 11 bases between. Germline-derived CDR1 and CDR2 are SNHLY and FYNNEI. The DNA of the CDR3 is TGTGCCAGCAGCCCAGACGAATTGAACACTGAAGCTTTCTTT. Translating gives CASSPDELNTEAFF. Complete variable domain (other parts from reference TRBV2 and TRBJ1-1): EPEVTQTPSHQVTQMGQEVILRCVPISNHLYFYWYRQILGQKVEFLVSFYNNEISEKSEIFDDQFSVERPDGSNFTLKIRSTKLEDSAMYFCASSPDELNTEAFFGQGTRLTVV.

This chain joins TRBV9 and TRBJ2-6; D possibly corresponds to TRBD2 (7 bases). The V end was cut by 4 bases, the J end by 2 bases, with 13 bases between. This CDR3 region has 16 residues. Germline V lookup: CDR1 SGDLS, CDR2 YYNGEE. CDR3: CASSPLGGPGANVLTF. The CDR3 DNA follows: TGTGCCAGCAGCCCACTCGGGGGGCCTGGGGCCAACGTCCTGACTTTC.

J is TRBJ1-2 and V is TRBV19; tentatively, D is TRBD1 (6 bases). The ends were cut back, 5 bases at V and 4 bases at J, with 11 bases in the middle. The germline CDR1 and CDR2 sequences are LNHDA and SQIVND (reference sequence). The CDR3 loop spans 13 amino acids. The CDR3 nucleotides read TGTGCCAGTAGTGAACAGGGTGCCTATGGCTACACCTTC. Its protein product is CASSEQGAYGYTF.